Sequencing of this T cell receptor beta chain was carried out in a study of shared clonotypes between healthy human individuals. Study-wide findings and caveats: Few donors restricted represented genetic and exposure-history diversity. Depth was large, yet rarefaction showed that sorted-subset sequencing was incomplete. A handful of donors showed sharing of approximately 4.7% of naive CD4 clonotypes.

Regarding this clone: Its cognate antigen is unknown.

The trim removed 4 bases at V and 7 bases at J, leaving 13 bases unmatched. Germline V lookup: CDR1 SGHRS, CDR2 YFSETQ. This CDR3 is built from 17 residues. DNA at roughly 0.2 ug, 25,000 to 35,000 T cell genomes, went into sorted-subset replicate PCRs. Here immunoSEQ multiplex PCR was the method, and the copy in TCRdb shows in-frame clones only, minus some. The sample lists just over 2,000,000 clones, roughly 95% occurring once. The clonotype originates from a man between 18 and 35 years old in good health. This sequence joins TRBV5-1 and TRBJ2-1; 11 bases match TRBD2. The sample consisted of naive CD4+ T cells sorted from blood. Subset described: CD45RA+ positively selected. CDR3 in DNA: TGCGCCAGCAGCCCCATAAGCCTTAGCGGGGGGGCGAATGAGCAGTTCTTC. Translated: CASSPISLSGGANEQFF.